The 20 T cell receptor beta chains reported below all come from one sample, sequenced in a study of shared clonotypes between healthy human individuals. The repertoire was sequenced with immunoSEQ multiplex PCR; TCRdb's copy has only in-frame clones and lacks some. The sample shows more than 550,000 clones, about nine tenths of them seen only once. What was sequenced was memory CD8+ T cells from PBMCs. Subset meaning: CD45RO+ cells pooled with CCR7-negative TemRA cells. All receptors derive from a man between 18 and 29 years old in good health. Some clones in this sample may be carry-over from other donors' samples.

The chain carries TRBV27 and TRBJ2-2; 11 bases fit TRBD2. Germline CDR1 reads MNHEY; CDR2 reads SMNVEV (reference sequence). Unmatched junction bases numbered 4, after V lost 1 base and J lost 6 bases. The CDR3 is made up of 16 amino acids. The CDR3 region is CASSLYSGRAAGELFF. The CDR3 DNA follows: TGTGCCAGCAGTTTATATAGCGGGAGGGCCGCCGGGGAGCTGTTTTTT.

The chain links TRBV7-9 to TRBJ2-2, with 12 bases identical to TRBD2. V shed 5 bases and J 3 bases; nucleotides not matched to a gene: 7. This CDR3 comprises 17 residues. CDR1 and CDR2 (germline): SEHNR, FQNEAQ (reference sequence). CDR3 DNA sequence: TGTGCCAGCAGCCCCGGACTAGCGGGGCCCCACACCGGGGAGCTGTTTTTT. Translating it yields CASSPGLAGPHTGELFF.

The rearrangement links TRBV7-2 to TRBJ2-7; D might be TRBD1 (7 bases). Germline loops: CDR1 SGHTA, CDR2 FQGNSA. This CDR3 region has 14 residues. Trimming took 3 bases from V and 2 from J, leaving 11 bases between them. The CDR3 spells CASSLRDSTYEQYF. In DNA form, the CDR3 reads TGTGCCAGCAGCTTGCGGGACAGCACCTACGAGCAGTACTTC.

The chain recombines TRBV10-3 with TRBJ2-7, with D uncertain. Trimming cost V 3 bases and J 5 bases, with 11 bases left between them. In germline, CDR1 is ENHRY, CDR2 SYGVKD. CDR3 size: 13 residues. CDR3 protein: CAISDRHSDEQYF. DNA of the CDR3: TGTGCCATCAGTGACAGGCACTCGGACGAGCAGTACTTC.

This clone was seen a single time. The chain is built from TRBV6-5 and TRBJ2-7, with D perhaps matching TRBD1 (6 bases). Germline loops: CDR1 MNHEY, CDR2 SVGAGI. The CDR3 is 15 amino acids. The V and J ends lost 0 bases and 3 bases respectively, with 12 bases between them. The chain's CDR3 is CASSYSSPGHYEQYF. The CDR3 DNA reads TGTGCCAGCAGTTACTCCTCCCCGGGACACTACGAGCAGTACTTC.

The chain employs TRBV11-2 and TRBJ2-7; D is possibly TRBD1 (5 bases). Per the germline V gene, CDR1 is SGHAT and CDR2 is FQNNGV. This CDR3 region has 13 residues. Trimming took 2 bases from V and 5 from J, leaving 10 bases between them. The CDR3 region has the DNA TGTGCCAGCAGCTTATCAGGGTCCCACGAGCAGTACTTC. Protein product: CASSLSGSHEQYF. Filled out from reference TRBV11-2 and TRBJ2-7, the complete variable domain reads EAGVAQSPRYKIIEKRQSVAFWCNPISGHATLYWYQQILGQGPKLLIQFQNNGVVDDSQLPKDRFSAERLKGVDSTLKIQPAKLEDSAVYLCASSLSGSHEQYFGPGTRLTVT.

The rearrangement joins TRBV28 to TRBJ1-5; D ambiguous. The V gene's germline CDR1 is MDHEN and CDR2 SYDVKM. The CDR3 length is 14 residues. The ends were cut back, 4 bases at V and 3 bases at J, with 10 bases in the middle. CDR3 in amino acids: CASSYRAYNQPQHF. The DNA for the CDR3 is TGTGCCAGCAGTTATAGGGCTTACAATCAGCCCCAGCATTTT.

This chain joins TRBV4-3 and TRBJ2-1, with D tentatively TRBD2 (5 bases). Germline lookup yields CDR1 LGHNA and CDR2 YSLEER. The V gene lost 2 bases and the J gene lost 5 bases, with 16 bases spanning the gap. This CDR3 is built from 16 residues. The CDR3 DNA reads TGCGCCAGCAGCCAAACATCTAGCCCTAGAAACAATGAGCAGTTCTTC. This translates into CASSQTSSPRNNEQFF.

The V and J genes are TRBV7-2 and TRBJ2-1, with 12 bases fitting TRBD2. The CDR3 has 15 amino acids. The germline V gene has CDR1 SGHTA and CDR2 FQGNSA. The V segment lost 6 bases and the J segment 5 bases; nucleotides outside the gene matches: 5. CDR3 DNA: TGTGCCAGCAGGCCCAGGACTAGCGGGGACAATGAGCAGTTCTTC. This translates into CASRPRTSGDNEQFF. Drawing the rest from reference TRBV7-2 and TRBJ2-1, the complete variable domain is GAGVSQSPSNKVTEKGKDVELRCDPISGHTALYWYRQSLGQGLEFLIYFQGNSAPDKSGLPSDRFSAERTGGSVSTLTIQRTQQEDSAVYLCASRPRTSGDNEQFFGPGTRLTVL.

The J gene is TRBJ2-7, the V gene TRBV27; D may be TRBD2 (6 bases). Germline loops: CDR1 MNHEY, CDR2 SMNVEV (reference sequence). The CDR3 has 15 amino acids. V lost 2 bases and J lost 2, with 13 bases in between. Here the CDR3 DNA reads TGTGCCAGCAGTTTAACGACCCGCGGGACCTACGAGCAGTACTTC. This translates into CASSLTTRGTYEQYF.

The rearrangement links TRBV5-1 to TRBJ1-5; D gene ambiguous. Germline V gene data show CDR1 as SGHRS and CDR2 as YFSETQ. This CDR3 contains 15 residues. V gave up 1 base and J gave up 0 bases, with 8 bases separating them. The CDR3 DNA follows: TGCGCCAGCAGCTTGTTTCCAGATAGCAATCAGCCCCAGCATTTT. Its translation is CASSLFPDSNQPQHF.

V is TRBV27 and J is TRBJ2-1; D remains ambiguous. This CDR3 region has 12 residues. The germline V gene has CDR1 MNHEY and CDR2 SMNVEV (reference sequence). Trimming took 6 bases from V and 4 from J, leaving 7 bases between them. CDR3 sequence (DNA): TGTGCCAGCAGCCTCAATTACAATGAGCAGTTCTTC. Translated: CASSLNYNEQFF.

The V call is TRBV6-5, the J call TRBJ2-1, with TRBD2 as a possible D gene (6 bases). Germline CDR1 reads MNHEY; CDR2 reads SVGAGI. The CDR3 spans 14 residues. Deletions cut 0 bases from V and 6 bases from J, with 9 bases between. In DNA form, the CDR3 reads TGTGCCAGCAGTTACTCTAGCGGATTCAATGAGCAGTTCTTC. This sequence encodes CASSYSSGFNEQFF.

The V and J genes are TRBV27 and TRBJ2-7; tentative D call: TRBD1 (5 bases). Germline CDR1 MNHEY, CDR2 SMNVEV (reference sequence). The CDR3 is 13 amino acids. V lost 8 bases and J 0 bases, leaving 11 bases between the germline ends. This CDR3 is CASRRGGSYEQYF. The CDR3 DNA follows: TGTGCCAGCCGAAGGGGCGGCTCCTACGAGCAGTACTTC.

The chain employs TRBV7-8 and TRBJ1-5, with a tentative D call TRBD1 (5 bases). CDR1 SGHVS and CDR2 FQNEAQ come from the germline V gene. This CDR3 spans 15 amino acids. Deletions cut 8 bases from V and 1 base from J, with 15 bases between. The CDR3 protein is CASDLGGESNQPQHF. The CDR3, as DNA: TGTGCCAGCGACCTTGGGGGAGAGAGCAATCAGCCCCAGCATTTT.

Of note for this clone: This sample also contains other DNA sequences that code for the same CDR3. The chain couples TRBV9 to TRBJ1-2, with D perhaps TRBD1 (5 bases). The V and J ends lost 0 bases and 4 bases respectively, with 7 bases between them. The CDR3 spans 13 residues. Germline CDR1 SGDLS, CDR2 YYNGEE. The CDR3 is CASSVGGGYGYTF. The CDR3 region has the DNA TGTGCCAGCAGCGTAGGTGGGGGCTATGGCTACACCTTC.

On this clone: Other DNA variants within this sample encode the same CDR3. CDR3 DNA sequence: TGTGCCAGCAGTTTATCGGGCCCCTCCTACGAGCAGTACTTC. Amino acid sequence: CASSLSGPSYEQYF. The chain recombines TRBV27 with TRBJ2-7, with no clear D. The CDR3 length is 14 residues. V lost 0 bases, J lost 0 bases, and 6 bases lay in between. From germline, CDR1 is MNHEY and CDR2 SMNVEV (reference sequence).

The chain uses TRBV7-8 and TRBJ2-7; no clear D. CDR1 is SGHVS, CDR2 FQNEAQ, per germline. The CDR3 length is 14 residues. The germline V and J ends were trimmed by 1 base and 2 bases, with 9 bases remaining between them. The CDR3 DNA is TGTGCCAGCAGCTTAGTATGGGCGGCCTACGAGCAGTACTTC. Encoded protein: CASSLVWAAYEQYF.

This chain uses TRBV27 with TRBJ2-2, with 8 nucleotides matching TRBD2. This CDR3 spans 13 amino acids. Germline V lookup: CDR1 MNHEY, CDR2 SMNVEV (reference sequence). The J segment lost 1 base and the V segment lost 8 bases, leaving 0 bases of the junction unmatched. CDR3 DNA: TGTGCCAGCGCGGGAGGGAACACCGGGGAGCTGTTTTTT. It codes for CASAGGNTGELFF.

V gene TRBV27 combines with J gene TRBJ2-5, with 15 bases identical to TRBD2. Germline-derived CDR1 and CDR2 are MNHEY and SMNVEV (reference sequence). V shed 5 bases and J 5 bases; nucleotides not matched to a gene: 15. This CDR3 is built from 19 residues. CDR3 in amino acids: CASSPAPWTSGGGMETQYF. The DNA of the CDR3 is TGTGCCAGCAGTCCGGCACCCTGGACTAGCGGGGGGGGGATGGAGACCCAGTACTTC.